The clone carrying this TCR beta chain counts as medium-sized. Its antigen remains unidentified. The data belong to a study of spatial heterogeneity in lung cancer. TCRdb itself ran the 5' RACE reads through MiXCR, one entry per CDR3 protein. The sample lists 10,000 to 13,000 distinct CDR3 sequences, over 6.5% occurring once. Between the trimmed V and J ends, which lost 5 bases and 0 bases, there was a span of 11 bases. The CDR3 length is 15 residues. Germline loops: CDR1 LGHNA, CDR2 YSLEER. Study outcomes and limitations: Expanded tumor TCRs that were ubiquitous appeared in blood more at resection than follow-up.

The time point was: sample taken at primary tumor resection. The sequenced material consisted of unsorted whole RNA from tumor, nontumor lung or frozen PBMC. This material consisted of PBMCs, taken at surgery. This clonotype was obtained from a male donor with early-stage non-small cell lung cancer. This chain joins TRBV4-3 and TRBJ2-1; D ambiguous. CDR3 nucleotide sequence: TGCGCCAGCAGCTCCTTCCAGAGCTCCTACAATGAGCAGTTCTTC. It codes for CASSSFQSSYNEQFF.